Each of the 19 T cell receptor beta chains below was sequenced from the same sample in a study of T cell responses to AZD1222 COVID-19 vaccine. Sequencing was performed with immunoSEQ multiplex PCR; in TCRdb, only in-frame clones are kept and a portion is missing. The data contain about 89,000 clones, just over 85% of them singletons. Material: peripheral blood, obtained 28 days after the second AZD1222 dose. These receptors were collected from an adult who received the AZD1222 COVID-19 vaccine.

V is TRBV11-2 and J is TRBJ1-4; the D is unclear. Trimming shortened V by 0 bases and J by 7 bases, and 6 bases separated the two germline ends. This CDR3 has 13 residues. Germline-derived CDR1 and CDR2 are SGHAT and FQNNGV. This CDR3 reads CASSLDRGEKLFF. The DNA for the CDR3 is TGTGCCAGCAGCTTAGATCGGGGTGAAAAACTGTTTTTT.

The chain couples TRBV6-2 or TRBV6-3 to TRBJ1-1; D is perhaps TRBD1 (5 bases). V lost 2 bases and J lost 0, with 7 bases in between. The CDR3 is 14 amino acids. Germline CDR1 MNHEY, CDR2 SVGEGT. For the CDR3, the DNA is TGTGCCAGCAGTTACGACAGTGTGAACACTGAAGCTTTCTTT. Its translation is CASSYDSVNTEAFF.

A single count supports this clone. The CDR3 loop reads CASSIEGTGVVNEQFF. Written as DNA, the CDR3 is TGTGCCAGTAGTATAGAGGGGACAGGGGTGGTCAATGAGCAGTTCTTC. The J gene is TRBJ2-1, the V gene TRBV19; 10 nucleotides line up with TRBD1. The V segment lost 0 bases and the J segment 6 bases; nucleotides outside the gene matches: 5. The CDR3 extends over 16 amino acids. CDR1 is LNHDA and CDR2 is SQIVND in the germline V gene (reference sequence).

This chain uses TRBV28 with TRBJ1-6; D may be TRBD1 (5 bases). Trimming removed 3 bases at V and 4 bases at J, with 16 bases between. The CDR3 totals 17 residues. Germline V gene data show CDR1 as MDHEN and CDR2 as SYDVKM. The DNA for the CDR3 is TGTGCCAGCAGTTTTCCCGCCCAGGGTGGGTATAATTCACCCCTCCACTTT. Its translation is CASSFPAQGGYNSPLHF.

This chain joins TRBV6-6 and TRBJ2-6; D is unclear. The CDR3 has 13 amino acids. Germline V lookup: CDR1 MNHNY, CDR2 SVGAGI (reference sequence). Trimming took off 6 bases at V and 3 bases at J, with 6 bases between the two ends. CDR3 DNA: TGTGCCAGCAGGCTGAGTGGGGCCAACGTCCTGACTTTC. Encoded protein: CASRLSGANVLTF.

The chain combines TRBV5-4 with TRBJ2-1; 7 bases are shared with TRBD2. V lost 0 bases, J lost 2 bases, and 2 bases stayed unmatched. Germline-derived CDR1 and CDR2 are SGHNT and YYREEE (reference sequence). The CDR3 runs to 15 residues. The CDR3 reads CASSLGSGAYNEQFF. In DNA form, the CDR3 reads TGTGCCAGCAGCTTGGGGAGCGGGGCCTACAATGAGCAGTTCTTC.

The V and J genes are TRBV18 and TRBJ1-2, with D maybe TRBD1 (5 bases). The germline V and J ends were trimmed by 2 bases and 8 bases, with 18 bases remaining between them. Germline V gives CDR1 KGHSH, CDR2 LQKENI. This CDR3 has 15 amino acids. CDR3: CASSPKQARFYGYTF. Here the CDR3 DNA reads TGTGCCAGCTCACCAAAACAGGCCCGATTTTACGGCTACACCTTC.

This clone was recorded only once. The rearrangement joins TRBV9 to TRBJ1-5; D not certain. Germline V gene lookup returns CDR1 SGDLS and CDR2 YYNGEE. CDR3 size: 14 residues. V lost 0 bases and J 7 bases, leaving 11 bases between the germline ends. CDR3 nucleotides: TGTGCCAGCAGCGTAGCAAAGAGTATCCAGCCCCAGCATTTT. Its protein product is CASSVAKSIQPQHF.

V usage is TRBV4-1 and J usage is TRBJ1-3; no clear D gene. In germline, CDR1 is MGHRA, CDR2 YSYEKL. CDR3 length equals 20 residues. V dropped 1 base and J dropped 7 bases, with 29 bases sitting between them. This chain's CDR3 is CASSQVQERPVGRVGNTIYF. DNA of the CDR3: TGCGCCAGCAGCCAAGTCCAGGAACGCCCGGTTGGGAGGGTTGGGAACACCATATATTTT.

The chain employs TRBV28 and TRBJ1-2; maybe TRBD1 (6 bases). Per germline, CDR1 MDHEN and CDR2 SYDVKM. V lost 10 bases to trimming and J lost 5 bases, with 17 bases between them. CDR3 length: 13 amino acids. In DNA, the CDR3 is TGTGCCACTGGGGGCTGGGTAGAATATGGCTACACCTTC. Residues: CATGGWVEYGYTF.

V gene TRBV7-7 combines with J gene TRBJ1-3; no firm D call. The V gene lost 5 bases and the J gene lost 2 bases, with 13 bases spanning the gap. The CDR3 is 15 residues long. CDR1 is SSHAT, CDR2 FNYEAQ, per germline (reference sequence). CDR3 nucleotides: TGTGCCAGCAGCCGCGATGTGGGGACTGGAAACACCATATATTTT. Its protein is CASSRDVGTGNTIYF.

The chain links TRBV19 to TRBJ1-6; 7 bases map to TRBD1. The CDR3 consists of 15 residues. The V segment lost 6 bases and the J segment 10 bases; nucleotides outside the gene matches: 12. Germline CDR1 and CDR2: LNHDA and SQIVND (reference sequence). The CDR3: CASRTGEVTGSPLHF. Here the CDR3 DNA reads TGTGCCAGTAGAACAGGGGAAGTGACCGGGTCACCCCTCCACTTT.

The rearrangement joins TRBV3-1 (or the pseudogene TRBV3-2) to TRBJ1-1, with a possible D match to TRBD1 (5 bases). The germline V gene has CDR1 LGHDT and CDR2 YNNKEL (reference sequence). V was cut by 3 bases and J by 2 bases, with 22 bases left in between. This CDR3 is built from 18 residues. CDR3 DNA sequence: TGTGCCAGCAGCCAGATCCGGGCCAGTTCGAGGGGTAACACTGAAGCTTTCTTT. Translated, it gives CASSQIRASSRGNTEAFF.

V gene TRBV28 combines with J gene TRBJ2-1; the match to TRBD2 covers 7 bases. V dropped 3 bases and J dropped 12; count of bases not matched to a gene: 14. There are 15 residues in the CDR3. The germline CDR1 and CDR2 sequences are MDHEN and SYDVKM. The DNA of the CDR3 is TGTGCCAGCAGTTTGAGGGGACTATTGGTTCTGCGGCAGTTCTTC. Translated: CASSLRGLLVLRQFF.

The J gene is TRBJ1-5, the V gene TRBV7-9; D uncertain. The CDR3 consists of 13 residues. V lost 1 base, J lost 4 bases, and 5 bases lay in between. Germline CDR1 reads SEHNR; CDR2 reads FQNEAQ (reference sequence). DNA of the CDR3: TGTGCCAGCAGCTTAGACAGAAATCAGCCCCAGCATTTT. Its protein product is CASSLDRNQPQHF.

The rearrangement joins TRBV30 to TRBJ2-7; D is possibly TRBD1 (6 bases). Trimming shortened V by 0 bases and J by 7 bases, and 16 bases separated the two germline ends. CDR3 length equals 14 residues. The germline CDR1 and CDR2 sequences are GTSNPN and SVGIG (reference sequence). In nucleotides, the CDR3 is TGTGCCTGGAGTGTGGACAGACGTTACGGGGAGCAGTACTTC. As protein: CAWSVDRRYGEQYF.

This clone was observed a single time. The gene calls are TRBV6-5 and TRBJ2-5, with TRBD2 matching over 8 bases. This CDR3 spans 14 amino acids. Looked up from germline, CDR1 is MNHEY and CDR2 is SVGAGI. With V trimmed by 2 bases and J by 4 bases, 3 bases remained unmatched. The CDR3 here is CASSYGSGGETQYF. The CDR3 DNA is TGTGCCAGCAGTTACGGGAGCGGGGGAGAGACCCAGTACTTC.

This clone was observed a few times. The chain couples TRBV3-1 (or the pseudogene TRBV3-2) to TRBJ2-7; 10 positions match TRBD1. This CDR3 is built from 16 residues. In germline, CDR1 is LGHDT, CDR2 YNNKEL (reference sequence). With V trimmed by 0 bases and J by 0 bases, 2 bases remained unmatched. This CDR3 is CASSQEDRGYSYEQYF. CDR3 nucleotide sequence: TGTGCCAGCAGCCAAGAGGACAGGGGGTACTCCTACGAGCAGTACTTC.

This sequence joins TRBV19 and TRBJ2-3, with no clear D. CDR3 length equals 12 residues. The germline V gene encodes CDR1 LNHDA and CDR2 SQIVND (reference sequence). The V gene lost 1 base and the J gene lost 4 bases, with 3 bases spanning the gap. The CDR3, as DNA: TGTGCCAGTAGTATAGCCTCAGATACGCAGTATTTT. It codes for CASSIASDTQYF.